These 23 T cell receptor beta chains came from one sample sequenced in a study of shared clonotypes between healthy human individuals. Generated by immunoSEQ multiplex PCR, the TCRdb table keeps only in-frame clones and is missing some. The sample records 2.3 million or so clones, approximately 93% being singletons. What was sequenced was naive CD4+ T cells from PBMCs. Subset denoted: CD45RA+ positively selected. These receptors were collected from a man between 18 and 35 years old in good health. Some clones in this sample may be carry-over from other donors' samples.

This clone was counted once. This chain links TRBV7-8 with TRBJ2-1; D might be TRBD1 (5 bases). Germline lookup yields CDR1 SGHVS and CDR2 FQNEAQ. Trimming cost V 3 bases and J 0 bases, with 9 bases left between them. The CDR3 runs 15 residues. CDR3 region: CASSFRQNSYNEQFF. The CDR3 bases are TGTGCCAGCAGCTTTAGACAGAACTCCTACAATGAGCAGTTCTTC.

Of note for this clone: The sample contains more than one DNA sequence encoding this CDR3. This chain joins TRBV11-2 and TRBJ2-7; 9 bases line up with TRBD2. From germline, CDR1 is SGHAT and CDR2 FQNNGV. This CDR3 region has 13 residues. Trimming at V came to 5 bases and at J to 2 bases, leaving 1 base not matched to a gene. CDR3 amino acids: CASSLAGTYEQYF. Here the CDR3 DNA reads TGTGCCAGCAGCCTAGCGGGGACCTACGAGCAGTACTTC. The full variable domain, in which reference TRBV11-2 and TRBJ2-7 provide the parts outside the CDR3, is EAGVAQSPRYKIIEKRQSVAFWCNPISGHATLYWYQQILGQGPKLLIQFQNNGVVDDSQLPKDRFSAERLKGVDSTLKIQPAKLEDSAVYLCASSLAGTYEQYFGPGTRLTVT.

The chain is built from TRBV7-9 and TRBJ1-4, with a weak D call TRBD1 (6 bases). V lost 1 base and J 11 bases, leaving 14 bases between the germline ends. Germline CDR1 SEHNR, CDR2 FQNEAQ (reference sequence). The CDR3 is 14 residues long. The CDR3 reads CASSLGPQGRKLFF. The CDR3 nucleotides are TGTGCCAGCAGCTTAGGCCCCCAGGGGCGCAAACTGTTTTTT.

To note about this clone: Other DNA sequences in the sample encode the same CDR3. This chain uses TRBV2 with TRBJ2-3, with no clear D. Deletions cut 4 bases from V and 6 bases from J, with 5 bases between. This CDR3 contains 11 residues. The V gene's germline CDR1 is SNHLY and CDR2 FYNNEI. The CDR3: CASSVIDTQYF. CDR3 nucleotides: TGTGCCAGCAGTGTCATCGATACGCAGTATTTT.

This sequence joins TRBV6-5 and TRBJ1-4, with TRBD1 matching over 7 bases. The germline V gene encodes CDR1 MNHEY and CDR2 SVGAGI. V was pared by 8 bases and J by 5 bases, with 5 bases of the junction left unmatched. The CDR3 sequence is 13 residues long. CDR3 nucleotide sequence: TGTGCCAGCCAGACGGGACAGAATGAAAAACTGTTTTTT. This codes for CASQTGQNEKLFF.

Comments on this clone: Other DNA sequences in the same sample also yield this CDR3. This chain uses TRBV15 with TRBJ1-5; a weak D match, TRBD1 (5 bases). CDR3 length: 14 residues. Trimming shortened V by 1 base and J by 4 bases, and 8 bases separated the two germline ends. The germline V gene encodes CDR1 LNHNV and CDR2 YYDKDF (reference sequence). The CDR3 protein is CATSRGGSNQPQHF. The CDR3 nucleotides are TGTGCCACCAGCAGAGGGGGGAGTAATCAGCCCCAGCATTTT.

The chain employs TRBV7-8 and TRBJ2-1, with 9 positions matching TRBD2. Germline V CDR1 and CDR2: SGHVS, FQNEAQ. This CDR3 has 15 amino acids. V shed 5 bases, J shed 3 bases, and the junction held 5 bases outside the gene matches. The CDR3 loop is CASSPREGYYNEQFF. CDR3 nucleotides: TGTGCCAGCAGCCCGCGGGAGGGATACTACAATGAGCAGTTCTTC. The whole variable domain, filled in from reference TRBV7-8 and TRBJ2-1, reads GAGVSQSPRYKVAKRGQDVALRCDPISGHVSLFWYQQALGQGPEFLTYFQNEAQLDKSGLPSDRFFAERPEGSVSTLKIQRTQQEDSAVYLCASSPREGYYNEQFFGPGTRLTVL.

The chain joins TRBV18 to TRBJ2-3, with D hard to call. The V end lost 4 bases, the J end lost 6 bases, and 14 bases lay between the germline ends. CDR3 length: 14 residues. Germline V gene sequence: CDR1 KGHSH, CDR2 LQKENI. In nucleotides, the CDR3 is TGTGCCAGCTCACAAGGTCAAGCGTTTGATACGCAGTATTTT. Its protein product is CASSQGQAFDTQYF.

This chain uses TRBV5-1 with TRBJ2-2; D is possibly TRBD1 (5 bases). V lost 1 base, J lost 4 bases, and 11 bases lay in between. Per germline, CDR1 SGHRS and CDR2 YFSETQ. The CDR3 length is 15 residues. CDR3 in amino acids: CASSLMTALTGELFF. The CDR3 DNA follows: TGCGCCAGCAGCTTGATGACAGCCCTCACCGGGGAGCTGTTTTTT.

Written as DNA, the CDR3 is TGTGCCAGCAGCCTTTGGACATCGCCTGTGAACACTGAAGCTTTCTTT. It yields the protein CASSLWTSPVNTEAFF. The chain uses TRBV14 and TRBJ1-1; D is perhaps TRBD1 (5 bases). V was pared by 4 bases and J by 0 bases, with 15 bases between. CDR1 is SGHDN, CDR2 FVKESK, per germline. There are 16 residues in the CDR3.

The chain joins TRBV28 to TRBJ1-6; TRBD1 matches 8 bases. This CDR3 spans 15 amino acids. Per the germline V gene, CDR1 is MDHEN and CDR2 is SYDVKM. With V trimmed by 5 bases and J by 3 bases, 3 bases remained unmatched. The CDR3 nucleotides read TGTGCCAGCAGTACGACAGGGGACTATAATTCACCCCTCCACTTT. Its translation is CASSTTGDYNSPLHF.

A single count supports this clone. The chain combines TRBV18 with TRBJ2-7, with 12 positions matching TRBD2. The CDR3 totals 14 residues. Germline V gene lookup returns CDR1 KGHSH and CDR2 LQKENI. Unmatched junction bases numbered 3, after V lost 6 bases and J lost 3 bases. CDR3 sequence reads: CASSRLAGDYEQYF. CDR3 sequence (DNA): TGTGCCAGCTCTAGACTAGCGGGAGACTACGAGCAGTACTTC.

This clone was recorded once. V usage is TRBV9 and J usage is TRBJ1-1, with 8 positions matching TRBD1. Germline V gene sequence: CDR1 SGDLS, CDR2 YYNGEE. With 4 bases clipped from V and 0 bases from J, the junction kept 8 bases outside the gene matches. This CDR3 spans 16 amino acids. The DNA of the CDR3 is TGTGCCAGCAGCCCCCGGACAGGGACTTTGAACACTGAAGCTTTCTTT. It specifies CASSPRTGTLNTEAFF. Supplemented by reference TRBV9 and TRBJ1-1, the full variable domain reads DSGVTQTPKHLITATGQRVTLRCSPRSGDLSVYWYQQSLDQGLQFLIQYYNGEERAKGNILERFSAQQFPDLHSELNLSSLELGDSALYFCASSPRTGTLNTEAFFGQGTRLTVV.

The chain uses TRBV6-5 and TRBJ1-2; D ambiguous. The CDR3 totals 12 residues. V shed 4 bases and J shed 7 bases, with 10 bases lying between them. The germline gives CDR1 MNHEY, CDR2 SVGAGI. CDR3 amino acids: CASSFFGRGYTF. The CDR3 DNA sequence: TGTGCCAGCAGTTTCTTCGGACGTGGCTACACCTTC.

This chain joins TRBV5-1 and TRBJ2-7, with 8 bases matching TRBD1. The V gene's germline CDR1 is SGHRS and CDR2 YFSETQ. After removal of 0 bases from V and 7 bases from J, the junction contained 9 bases not matched to a gene. CDR3 length equals 15 residues. The CDR3 DNA follows: TGCGCCAGCAGCTTGGCCGGGACAGGCCTTGGTGAGCAGTACTTC. As protein: CASSLAGTGLGEQYF.

This chain links TRBV6-1 with TRBJ1-2; D is unresolved. The V end was cut by 8 bases, the J end by 4 bases, with 14 bases between. The CDR3 extends over 13 amino acids. The germline CDR1 and CDR2 sequences are MNHNS and SASEGT. The CDR3, as DNA: TGTGCCAGCCTCGCAGGAATGGGCTATGGCTACACCTTC. It yields the protein CASLAGMGYGYTF.

The rearrangement links TRBV4-3 to TRBJ1-2; a possible D gene is TRBD1 (5 bases). CDR1 LGHNA and CDR2 YSLEER come from the germline V gene. The CDR3 runs 14 residues. Trimming removed 2 bases at V and 6 bases at J, with 13 bases between. Here the CDR3 DNA reads TGCGCCAGCAGCCAACTGGGACGGGCGGATGGCTACACCTTC. Translating it yields CASSQLGRADGYTF.

For the CDR3, the DNA is TGTGCCAGCAGTCAACAGGGCCGCCGGGGCTACACCTTC. The encoded protein is CASSQQGRRGYTF. The V and J genes are TRBV7-9 and TRBJ1-2; maybe TRBD1 (6 bases). Germline CDR1 is SEHNR and CDR2 is FQNEAQ (reference sequence). Trimming removed 6 bases from V and 8 bases from J, with 16 bases in between. There are 13 residues in the CDR3.

The DNA of the CDR3 is TGCGCCAGCAGCCCCAGACTCCCTTCTCAAGAGACCCAGTACTTC. Translating gives CASSPRLPSQETQYF. The V call is TRBV5-1, the J call TRBJ2-5; D is unresolved. Trimming left V 4 bases short and J 2 bases short, with 15 bases between. There are 15 residues in the CDR3. Germline V gene data show CDR1 as SGHRS and CDR2 as YFSETQ.

V and J are TRBV29-1 and TRBJ1-2; 9 bases are shared with TRBD1. The CDR3 runs 11 residues. Per the germline V gene, CDR1 is SQVTM and CDR2 is ANQGSEA. CDR3 in DNA: TGCACTTCCGCACGACAGGGGGAGTACACCTTC. Protein product: CTSARQGEYTF.

V usage is TRBV23-1 and J usage is TRBJ2-7; D might be TRBD1 (6 bases). TRBV23-1 is classed as an ORF, of uncertain function. The V end was cut by 2 bases, the J end by 1 base, with 18 bases between. This CDR3 is built from 17 residues. The CDR3, as DNA: TGCGCCAGCAGTCAACGCGTACCGGGACAAGAATCCTACGAGCAGTACTTC. This codes for CASSQRVPGQESYEQYF.

The chain joins TRBV2 to TRBJ2-2; D may be TRBD1 or TRBD2 (7 bases each). The CDR3 runs to 14 residues. Per germline, CDR1 SNHLY and CDR2 FYNNEI. V shed 11 bases and J shed 5 bases, with 18 bases lying between them. Written as DNA, the CDR3 is TGTGCCTCAGGGAGGGGGCCCCGGACCGGGGAGCTGTTTTTT. Translation: CASGRGPRTGELFF.

This chain joins TRBV18 and TRBJ1-1, with 8 bases aligning to TRBD1. CDR3 length: 15 amino acids. V trimming: 2 bases; J trimming: 1 base; junction bases outside the gene matches: 3. CDR1 KGHSH and CDR2 LQKENI come from the germline V gene. Here the CDR3 DNA reads TGTGCCAGCTCACCAAAGGACAGGGAGAACACTGAAGCTTTCTTT. Protein product: CASSPKDRENTEAFF.